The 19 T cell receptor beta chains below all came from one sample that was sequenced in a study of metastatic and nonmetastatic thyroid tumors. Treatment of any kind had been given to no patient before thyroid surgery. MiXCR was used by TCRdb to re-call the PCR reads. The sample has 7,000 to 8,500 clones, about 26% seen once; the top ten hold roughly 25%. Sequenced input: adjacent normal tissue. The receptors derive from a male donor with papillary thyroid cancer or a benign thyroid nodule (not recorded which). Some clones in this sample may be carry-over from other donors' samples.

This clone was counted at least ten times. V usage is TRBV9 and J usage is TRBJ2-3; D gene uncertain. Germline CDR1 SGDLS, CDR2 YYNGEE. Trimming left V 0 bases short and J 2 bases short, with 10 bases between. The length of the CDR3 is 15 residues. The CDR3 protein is CASSVDQRYTDTQYF. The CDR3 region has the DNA TGTGCCAGCAGCGTAGATCAGCGATACACAGATACGCAGTATTTT.

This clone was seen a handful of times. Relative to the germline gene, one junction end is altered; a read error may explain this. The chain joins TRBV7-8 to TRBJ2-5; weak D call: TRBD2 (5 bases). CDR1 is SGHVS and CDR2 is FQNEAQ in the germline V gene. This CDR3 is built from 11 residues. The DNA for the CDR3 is TGTGCCAGCAGCTTAGGGGAGACCCTGTACTTC. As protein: CASSLGETLYF.

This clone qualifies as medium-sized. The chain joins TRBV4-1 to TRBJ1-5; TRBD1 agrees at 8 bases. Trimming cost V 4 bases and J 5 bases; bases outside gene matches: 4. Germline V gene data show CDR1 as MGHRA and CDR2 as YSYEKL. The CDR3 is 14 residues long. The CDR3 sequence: CASSLDRGYQPQHF. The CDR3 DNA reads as TGCGCCAGCAGCCTAGACAGGGGTTATCAGCCCCAGCATTTT.

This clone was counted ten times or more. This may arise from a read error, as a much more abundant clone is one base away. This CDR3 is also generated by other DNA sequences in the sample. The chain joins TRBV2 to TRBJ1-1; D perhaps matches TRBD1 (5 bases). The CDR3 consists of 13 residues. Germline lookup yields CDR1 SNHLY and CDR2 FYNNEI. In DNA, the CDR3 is TGCGCCAGCAGCGGGAGGGGGAACACTGAAGCTTTCTTT. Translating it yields CASSGRGNTEAFF.

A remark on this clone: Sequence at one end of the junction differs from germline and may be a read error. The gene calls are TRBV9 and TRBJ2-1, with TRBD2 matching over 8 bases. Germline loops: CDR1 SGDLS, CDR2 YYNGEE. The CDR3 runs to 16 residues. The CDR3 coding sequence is TGTGCCAGCATCGTAGGTCCCGGGACTAGGGTCAATGAGCAGTTCTTC. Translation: CASIVGPGTRVNEQFF.

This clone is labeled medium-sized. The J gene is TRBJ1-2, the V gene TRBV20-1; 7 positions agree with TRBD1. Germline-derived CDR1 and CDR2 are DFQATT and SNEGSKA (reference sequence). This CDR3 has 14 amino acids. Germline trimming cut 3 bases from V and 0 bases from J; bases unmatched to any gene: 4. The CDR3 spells CSASYGTANYGYTF. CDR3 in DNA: TGCAGTGCTAGCTACGGGACAGCTAACTATGGCTACACCTTC.

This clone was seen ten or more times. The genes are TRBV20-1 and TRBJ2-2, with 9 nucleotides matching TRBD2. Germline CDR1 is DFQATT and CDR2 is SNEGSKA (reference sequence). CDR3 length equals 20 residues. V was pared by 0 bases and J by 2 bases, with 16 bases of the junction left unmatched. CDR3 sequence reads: CSARDNGSGGRPINTGELFF. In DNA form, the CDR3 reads TGCAGTGCTAGAGATAATGGGAGCGGGGGGCGTCCTATAAACACCGGGGAGCTGTTTTTT.

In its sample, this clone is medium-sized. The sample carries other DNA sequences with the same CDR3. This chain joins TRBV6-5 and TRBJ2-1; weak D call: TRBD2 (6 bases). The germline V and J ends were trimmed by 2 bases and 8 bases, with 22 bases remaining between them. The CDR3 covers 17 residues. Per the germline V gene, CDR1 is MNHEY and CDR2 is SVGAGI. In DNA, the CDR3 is TGTGCCAGCAGTTACGGGGGGTGGGGTCGGTATGGCGATGAGCAGTTCTTC. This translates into CASSYGGWGRYGDEQFF.

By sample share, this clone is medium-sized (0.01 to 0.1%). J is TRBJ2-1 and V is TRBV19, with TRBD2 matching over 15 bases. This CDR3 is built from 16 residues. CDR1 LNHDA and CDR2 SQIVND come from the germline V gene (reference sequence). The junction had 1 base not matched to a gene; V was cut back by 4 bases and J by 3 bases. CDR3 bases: TGTGCCAGTAGTAGGACTAGCGGGGGGGACTACAATGAGCAGTTCTTC. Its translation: CASSRTSGGDYNEQFF.

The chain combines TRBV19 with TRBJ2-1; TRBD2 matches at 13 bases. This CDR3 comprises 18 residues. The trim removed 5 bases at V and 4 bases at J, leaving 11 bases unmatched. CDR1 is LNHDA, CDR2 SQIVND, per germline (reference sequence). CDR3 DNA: TGTGCCAGTAGTGGAACGGGACTAGCGGGGCCCCCATACAATGAGCAGTTCTTC. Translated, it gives CASSGTGLAGPPYNEQFF.

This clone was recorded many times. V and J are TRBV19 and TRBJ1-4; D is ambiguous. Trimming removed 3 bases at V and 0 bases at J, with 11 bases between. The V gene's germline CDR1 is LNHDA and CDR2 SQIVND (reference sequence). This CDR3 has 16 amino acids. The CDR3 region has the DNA TGTGCCAGTAGTATTAAAGGCAGCACAACTAATGAAAAACTGTTTTTT. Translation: CASSIKGSTTNEKLFF. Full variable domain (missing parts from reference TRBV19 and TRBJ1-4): DGGITQSPKYLFRKEGQNVTLSCEQNLNHDAMYWYRQDPGQGLRLIYYSQIVNDFQKGDIAEGYSVSREKKESFPLTVTSAQKNPTAFYLCASSIKGSTTNEKLFFGSGTQLSVL.

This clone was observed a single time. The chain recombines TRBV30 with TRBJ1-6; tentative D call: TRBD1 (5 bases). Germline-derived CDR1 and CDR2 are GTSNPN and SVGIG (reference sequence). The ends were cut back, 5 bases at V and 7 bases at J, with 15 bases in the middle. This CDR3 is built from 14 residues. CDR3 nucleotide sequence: TGTGCCTGGTCAAAGGGACGGAACAATTCACCCCTCCACTTT. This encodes CAWSKGRNNSPLHF.

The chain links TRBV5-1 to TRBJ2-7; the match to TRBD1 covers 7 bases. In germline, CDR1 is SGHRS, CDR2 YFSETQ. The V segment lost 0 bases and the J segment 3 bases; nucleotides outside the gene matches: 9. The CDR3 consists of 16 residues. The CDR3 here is CASSLAGTAILYEQYF. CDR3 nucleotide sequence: TGCGCCAGCAGCTTGGCCGGGACAGCCATCCTCTACGAGCAGTACTTC.

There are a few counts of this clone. The CDR3 sequence: CAWSNGLWSPLHF. The CDR3 coding sequence is TGTGCCTGGAGTAACGGGTTGTGGTCACCCCTCCACTTT. The chain is built from TRBV30 and TRBJ1-6; D is ambiguous. The CDR3 is 13 residues long. Trimming removed 2 bases from V and 10 bases from J, with 12 bases in between. Germline lookup yields CDR1 GTSNPN and CDR2 SVGIG (reference sequence).

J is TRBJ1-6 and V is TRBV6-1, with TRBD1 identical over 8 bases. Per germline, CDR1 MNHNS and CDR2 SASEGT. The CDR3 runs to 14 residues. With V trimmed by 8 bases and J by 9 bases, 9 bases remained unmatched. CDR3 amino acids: CASQTGEKSSPLHF. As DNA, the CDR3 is TGTGCCAGCCAGACAGGGGAAAAGAGTTCACCCCTCCACTTT.

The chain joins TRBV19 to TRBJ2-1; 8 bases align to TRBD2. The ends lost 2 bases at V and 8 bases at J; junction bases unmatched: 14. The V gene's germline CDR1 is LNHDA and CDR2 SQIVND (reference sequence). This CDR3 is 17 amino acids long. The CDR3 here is CASSISYLKREYDEQFF. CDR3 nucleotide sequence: TGTGCCAGTAGTATATCCTACTTAAAGCGGGAGTACGATGAGCAGTTCTTC.

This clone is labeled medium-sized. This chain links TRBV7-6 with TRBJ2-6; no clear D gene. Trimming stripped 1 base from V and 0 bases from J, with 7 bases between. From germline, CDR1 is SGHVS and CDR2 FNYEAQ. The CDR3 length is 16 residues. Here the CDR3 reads CASSLVARSGANVLTF. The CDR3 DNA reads TGTGCCAGCAGCTTAGTAGCTCGCTCTGGGGCCAACGTCCTGACTTTC. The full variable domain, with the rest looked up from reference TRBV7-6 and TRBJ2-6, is GAGVSQSPRYKVTKRGQDVALRCDPISGHVSLYWYRQALGQGPEFLTYFNYEAQQDKSGLPNDRFSAERPEGSISTLTIQRTEQRDSAMYRCASSLVARSGANVLTFGAGSRLTVL.

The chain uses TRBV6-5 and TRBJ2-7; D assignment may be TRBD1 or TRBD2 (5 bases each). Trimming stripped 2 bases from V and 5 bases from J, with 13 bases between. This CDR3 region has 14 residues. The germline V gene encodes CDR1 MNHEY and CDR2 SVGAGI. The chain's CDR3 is CASSYGGRVNEQYF. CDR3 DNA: TGTGCCAGCAGTTACGGAGGCAGGGTAAACGAGCAGTACTTC.

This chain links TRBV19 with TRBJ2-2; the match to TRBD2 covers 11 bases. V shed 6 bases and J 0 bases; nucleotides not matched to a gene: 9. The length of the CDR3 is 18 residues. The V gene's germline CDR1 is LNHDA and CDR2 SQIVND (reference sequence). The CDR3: CASSFPGLAAANTGELFF. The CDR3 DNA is TGTGCCAGTAGCTTCCCGGGACTAGCGGCCGCGAACACCGGGGAGCTGTTTTTT.